This T cell receptor beta chain was obtained from a study of blood T cell repertoires in COVID-19. Study in general: Acute and convalescent COVID-19 specimens originated in the United States, Italy and Spain. The analysed material was cDNA or gDNA that came from T cells, B-cell-depleted T cells, or PBMCs.

This table comes from immunoSEQ multiplex PCR, and its TCRdb copy is limited to in-frame clones, with some not included. There are some 200,000 clones in the sample; around nine tenths occur only once, and approximately 5.6% lies in the top ten. Germline V gene lookup returns CDR1 SGHRS and CDR2 YFSETQ. The CDR3 sequence is 15 residues long. V lost 1 base, J lost 11 bases, and 12 bases stayed unmatched. This clonotype was sampled from a man in his forties with active or convalescent COVID-19. Sequencing used peripheral blood. V gene TRBV5-1 combines with J gene TRBJ1-3; 7 nucleotides line up with TRBD1. The CDR3 here is CASSLSTRGTGAIYF. CDR3 coding DNA: TGCGCCAGCAGCTTGTCCACCAGGGGGACGGGCGCCATATATTTT.